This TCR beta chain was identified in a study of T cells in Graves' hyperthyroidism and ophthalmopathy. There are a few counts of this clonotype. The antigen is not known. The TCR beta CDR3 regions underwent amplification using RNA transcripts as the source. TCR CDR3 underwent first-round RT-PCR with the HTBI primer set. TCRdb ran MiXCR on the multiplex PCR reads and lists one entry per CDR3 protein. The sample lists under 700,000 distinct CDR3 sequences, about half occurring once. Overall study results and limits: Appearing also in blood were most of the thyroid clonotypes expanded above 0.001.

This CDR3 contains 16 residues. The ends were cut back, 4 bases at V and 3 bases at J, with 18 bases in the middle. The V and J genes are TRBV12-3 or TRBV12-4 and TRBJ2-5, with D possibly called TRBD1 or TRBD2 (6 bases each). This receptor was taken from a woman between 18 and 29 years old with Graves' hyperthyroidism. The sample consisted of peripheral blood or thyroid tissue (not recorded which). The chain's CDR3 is CASSWGALEREETQYF. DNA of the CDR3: TGTGCCAGCAGTTGGGGGGCCTTGGAGAGGGAAGAGACCCAGTACTTC.